The clone carrying this T cell receptor (beta chain) was recorded at least ten times. V shed 7 bases, J shed 2 bases, and the junction held 10 bases outside the gene matches. CDR3 length: 15 residues. From the 5' RACE reads, TCRdb called clonotypes with MiXCR, one entry per CDR3 protein. The sample records about 37,000 distinct CDR3 sequences, 4.5% to 7% being singletons. The data originate from a study of early T cells in non-severe SARS-CoV-2 infection. The chain has TRBV12-3 or TRBV12-4 and TRBJ2-7; 8 bases fit TRBD2. The TCR originated in an adult who was a healthcare worker with PCR-confirmed SARS-CoV-2 infection or an uninfected control (not recorded which). The sequenced sample was whole blood. Here the CDR3 DNA reads TGTGCCAGCACCTCCGGACTAGCCGTTGCCTACGAGCAGTACTTC. As protein: CASTSGLAVAYEQYF.